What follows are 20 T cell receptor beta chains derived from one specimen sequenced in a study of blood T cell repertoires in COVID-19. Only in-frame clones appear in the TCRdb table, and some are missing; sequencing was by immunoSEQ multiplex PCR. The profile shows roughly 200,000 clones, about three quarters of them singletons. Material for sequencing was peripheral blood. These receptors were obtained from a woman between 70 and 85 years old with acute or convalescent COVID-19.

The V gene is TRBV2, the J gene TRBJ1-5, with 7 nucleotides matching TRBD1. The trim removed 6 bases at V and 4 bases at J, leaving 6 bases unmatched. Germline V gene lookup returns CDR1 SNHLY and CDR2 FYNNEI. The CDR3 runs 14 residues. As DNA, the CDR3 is TGTGCCAGCAGACCATACAGGGGTAATCAGCCCCAGCATTTT. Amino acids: CASRPYRGNQPQHF.

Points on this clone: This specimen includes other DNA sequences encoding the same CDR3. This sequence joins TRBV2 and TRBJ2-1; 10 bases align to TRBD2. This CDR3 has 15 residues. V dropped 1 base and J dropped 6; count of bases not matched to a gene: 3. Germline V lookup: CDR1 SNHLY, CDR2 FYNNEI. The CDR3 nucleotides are TGTGCCAGCAGTGAAGGGCTAGCGGGGGTCAATGAGCAGTTCTTC. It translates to CASSEGLAGVNEQFF.

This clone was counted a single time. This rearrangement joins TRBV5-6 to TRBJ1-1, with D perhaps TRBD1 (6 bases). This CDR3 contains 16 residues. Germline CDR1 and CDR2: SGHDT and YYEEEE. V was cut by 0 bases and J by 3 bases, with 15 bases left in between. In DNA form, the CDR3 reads TGTGCCAGCAGCTTGGCAGCGGGGGCGCGGGACACTGAAGCTTTCTTT. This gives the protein CASSLAAGARDTEAFF.

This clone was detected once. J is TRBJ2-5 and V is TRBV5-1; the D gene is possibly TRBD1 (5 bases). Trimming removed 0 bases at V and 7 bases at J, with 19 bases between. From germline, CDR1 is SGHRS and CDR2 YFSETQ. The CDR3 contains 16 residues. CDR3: CASSLGGHPADGTQYF. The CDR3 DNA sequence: TGCGCCAGCAGCTTGGGAGGACACCCGGCAGACGGGACCCAGTACTTC.

The CDR3 spells CASSISWRRAAYEQYF. CDR3 coding DNA: TGTGCCAGTAGTATCTCGTGGAGGCGCGCGGCCTACGAGCAGTACTTC. The rearrangement links TRBV19 to TRBJ2-7, with a possible D match to TRBD2 (5 bases). This CDR3 is built from 16 residues. In germline, CDR1 is LNHDA, CDR2 SQIVND (reference sequence). V was cut by 3 bases and J by 2 bases, with 17 bases left in between.

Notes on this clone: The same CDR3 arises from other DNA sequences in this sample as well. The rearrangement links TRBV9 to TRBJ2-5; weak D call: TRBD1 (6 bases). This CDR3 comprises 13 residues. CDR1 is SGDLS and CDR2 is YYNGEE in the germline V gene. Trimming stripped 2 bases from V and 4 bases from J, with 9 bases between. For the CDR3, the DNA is TGTGCCAGCAGCGTGGGCAGGGGAGAGACCCAGTACTTC. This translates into CASSVGRGETQYF.

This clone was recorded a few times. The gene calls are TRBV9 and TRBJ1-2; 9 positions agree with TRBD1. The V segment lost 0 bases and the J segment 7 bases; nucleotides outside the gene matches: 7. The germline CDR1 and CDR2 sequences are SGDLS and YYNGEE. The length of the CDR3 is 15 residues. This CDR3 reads CASSVVAGTGRGYTF. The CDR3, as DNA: TGTGCCAGCAGCGTAGTTGCAGGGACAGGGCGTGGCTACACCTTC.

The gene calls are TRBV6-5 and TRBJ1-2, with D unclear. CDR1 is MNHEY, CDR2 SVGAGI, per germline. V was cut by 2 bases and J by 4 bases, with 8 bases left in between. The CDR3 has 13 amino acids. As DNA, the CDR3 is TGTGCCAGCAGTTACGACCCAGGCTATGGCTACACCTTC. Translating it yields CASSYDPGYGYTF.

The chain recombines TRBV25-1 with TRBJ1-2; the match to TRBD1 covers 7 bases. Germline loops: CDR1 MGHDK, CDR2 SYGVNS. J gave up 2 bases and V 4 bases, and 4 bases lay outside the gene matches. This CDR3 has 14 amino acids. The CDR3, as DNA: TGTGCCAGCAGTGCCCAGACAGGGAACTATGGCTACACCTTC. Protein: CASSAQTGNYGYTF.

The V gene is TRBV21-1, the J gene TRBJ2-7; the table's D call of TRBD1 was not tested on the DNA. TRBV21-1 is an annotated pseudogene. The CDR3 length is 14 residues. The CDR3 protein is CASSKKKDTYEQYF. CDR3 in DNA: TGTGCCAGCAGCAAAAAAAAAGACACCTACGAGCAGTACTTC.

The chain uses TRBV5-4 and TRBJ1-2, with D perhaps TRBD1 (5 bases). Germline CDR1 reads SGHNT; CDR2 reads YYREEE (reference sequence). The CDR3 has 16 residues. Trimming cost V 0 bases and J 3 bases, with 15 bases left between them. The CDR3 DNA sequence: TGTGCCAGCAGCTTGGCGAGGCGGGGCACGGACTATGGCTACACCTTC. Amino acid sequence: CASSLARRGTDYGYTF.

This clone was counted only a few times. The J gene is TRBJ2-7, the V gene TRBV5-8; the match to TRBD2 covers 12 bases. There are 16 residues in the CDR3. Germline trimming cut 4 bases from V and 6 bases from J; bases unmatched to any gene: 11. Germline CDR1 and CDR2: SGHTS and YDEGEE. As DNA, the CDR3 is TGTGCCAGCAGCAACTTGCGACTAGCGGGAGAGGCCGAGCAGTACTTC. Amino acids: CASSNLRLAGEAEQYF.

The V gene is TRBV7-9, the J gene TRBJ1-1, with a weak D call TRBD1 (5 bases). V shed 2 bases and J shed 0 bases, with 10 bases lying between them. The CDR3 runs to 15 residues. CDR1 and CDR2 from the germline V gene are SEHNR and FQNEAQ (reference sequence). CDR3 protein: CASSLQGKMNTEAFF. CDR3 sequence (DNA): TGTGCCAGCAGCTTACAGGGAAAAATGAACACTGAAGCTTTCTTT.

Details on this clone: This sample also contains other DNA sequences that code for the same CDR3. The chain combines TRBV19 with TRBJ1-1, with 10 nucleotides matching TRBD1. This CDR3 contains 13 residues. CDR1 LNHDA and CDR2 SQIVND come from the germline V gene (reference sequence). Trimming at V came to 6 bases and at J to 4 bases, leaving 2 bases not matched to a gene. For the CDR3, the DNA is TGTGCCAGTAGCCGGACAGGGGGCACTGAAGCTTTCTTT. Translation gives CASSRTGGTEAFF.

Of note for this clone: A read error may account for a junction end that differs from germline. CDR3 residues: CAWSATPGTSGSVIF. CDR3 nucleotides: TGTGCCTGGAGTGCCACCCCCGGGACTAGCGGGAGTGTCATATTC. The gene calls are TRBV30 and TRBJ2-7; 14 bases are a match to TRBD2. CDR1 is GTSNPN and CDR2 is SVGIG in the germline V gene (reference sequence). The CDR3 consists of 15 residues.

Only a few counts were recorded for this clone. CDR3 bases: TGTGCCAGCAGCCAAGATCTAGCGGGAGACGCCTACGAGCAGTACTTC. Amino acid sequence: CASSQDLAGDAYEQYF. The chain combines TRBV4-2 with TRBJ2-7; 10 nucleotides agree with TRBD2. CDR3 length: 16 residues. Losses at the gene ends were 0 bases for V and 2 bases for J; bases not matched to a gene: 4. The germline V gene has CDR1 LGHNA and CDR2 YNFKEQ.

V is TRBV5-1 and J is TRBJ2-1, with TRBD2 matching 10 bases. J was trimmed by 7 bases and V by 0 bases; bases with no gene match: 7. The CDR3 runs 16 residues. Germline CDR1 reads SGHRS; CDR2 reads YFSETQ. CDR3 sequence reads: CASSLGRAGGGNEQFF. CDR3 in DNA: TGCGCCAGCAGCTTGGGCAGAGCGGGAGGGGGTAATGAGCAGTTCTTC. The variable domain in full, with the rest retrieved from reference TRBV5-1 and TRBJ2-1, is KAGVTQTPRYLIKTRGQQVTLSCSPISGHRSVSWYQQTPGQGLQFLFEYFSETQRNKGNFPGRFSGRQFSNSRSEMNVSTLELGDSALYLCASSLGRAGGGNEQFFGPGTRLTVL.

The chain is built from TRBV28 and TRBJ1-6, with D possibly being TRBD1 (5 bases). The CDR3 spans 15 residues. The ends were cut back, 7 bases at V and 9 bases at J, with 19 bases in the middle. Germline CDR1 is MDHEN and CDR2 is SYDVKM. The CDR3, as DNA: TGTGCCAGCAACTCACAGGCTCCCTGGGGTTCACCCCTCCACTTT. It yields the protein CASNSQAPWGSPLHF.

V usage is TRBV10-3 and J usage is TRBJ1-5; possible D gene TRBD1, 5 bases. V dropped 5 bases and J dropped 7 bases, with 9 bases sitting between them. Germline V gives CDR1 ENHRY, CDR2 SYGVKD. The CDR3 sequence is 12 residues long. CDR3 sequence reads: CAISNGAQPQHF. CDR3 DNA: TGTGCCATCAGTAATGGGGCACAGCCCCAGCATTTT.

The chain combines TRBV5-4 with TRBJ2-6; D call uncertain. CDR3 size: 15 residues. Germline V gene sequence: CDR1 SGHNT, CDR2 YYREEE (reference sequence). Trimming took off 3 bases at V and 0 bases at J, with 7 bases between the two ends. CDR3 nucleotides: TGTGCCAGCAGCTCAGGCTTCTCTGGGGCCAACGTCCTGACTTTC. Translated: CASSSGFSGANVLTF.